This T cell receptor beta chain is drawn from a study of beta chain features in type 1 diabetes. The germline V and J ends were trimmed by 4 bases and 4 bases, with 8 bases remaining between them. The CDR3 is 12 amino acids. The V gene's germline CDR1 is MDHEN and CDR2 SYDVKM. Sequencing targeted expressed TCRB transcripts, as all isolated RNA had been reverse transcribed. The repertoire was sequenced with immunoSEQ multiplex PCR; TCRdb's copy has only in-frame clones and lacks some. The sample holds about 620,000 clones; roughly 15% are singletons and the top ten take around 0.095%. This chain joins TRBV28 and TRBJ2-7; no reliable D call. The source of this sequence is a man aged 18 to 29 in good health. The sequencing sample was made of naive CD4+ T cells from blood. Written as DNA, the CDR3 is TGTGCCAGCAGTTACCTAACATACGAGCAGTACTTC. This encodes CASSYLTYEQYF.